Sequencing of this T cell receptor (beta chain) was carried out in a study of shared clonotypes between healthy human individuals. Naive CD8 populations comprised CD45RO-negative cells positively selected for CCR7, excluding terminally differentiated effector memory CD45RA+ cells. Germline CDR1 is SEHNR and CDR2 is FQNEAQ (reference sequence). This CDR3 region has 12 residues. The protocol was immunoSEQ multiplex PCR, while the TCRdb copy is restricted to in-frame clones and leaves out a portion. The table shows around 620,000 clones, with around 96% occurring only once. Sample: naive CD8+ T cells sorted from blood. This clonotype originated in a woman under 40 in good health. The chain joins TRBV7-9 to TRBJ2-5, with TRBD1 identical over 7 bases. The J call may be incorrect, as the DNA end agrees better with TRBJ2-7. CDR3 sequence: CASAGGSYEQYF. The CDR3 coding sequence is TGTGCTAGCGCAGGGGGATCCTACGAGCAGTACTTC.